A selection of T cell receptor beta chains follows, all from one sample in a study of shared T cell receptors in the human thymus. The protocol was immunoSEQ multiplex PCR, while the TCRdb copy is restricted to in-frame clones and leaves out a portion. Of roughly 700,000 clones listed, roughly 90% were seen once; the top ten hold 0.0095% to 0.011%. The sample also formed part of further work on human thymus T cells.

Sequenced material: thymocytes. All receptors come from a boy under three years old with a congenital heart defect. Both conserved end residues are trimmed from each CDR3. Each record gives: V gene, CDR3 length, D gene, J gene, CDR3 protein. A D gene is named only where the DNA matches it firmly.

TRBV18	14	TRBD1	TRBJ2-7	ASSQRGQGASYEQY
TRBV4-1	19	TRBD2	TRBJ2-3	ASSQEVFTVPSGRASDTQY
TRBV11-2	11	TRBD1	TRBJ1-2	ASNIGQAPGYT
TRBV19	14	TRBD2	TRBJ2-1	ASSYPSGSSYNEQF
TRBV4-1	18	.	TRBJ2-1	ASSQDRGVGRGSSYNEQF
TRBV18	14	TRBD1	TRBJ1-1	ASSPREAGGSTEAF
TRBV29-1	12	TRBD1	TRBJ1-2	SVVGTGPWDGYT
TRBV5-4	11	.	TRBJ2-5	ASSLVREETQY
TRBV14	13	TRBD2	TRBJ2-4	ASSQDRAGGSIQY
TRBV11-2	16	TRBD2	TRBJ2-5	ASSFRTSGDSPQETQY
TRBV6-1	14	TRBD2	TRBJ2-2	ASSGLTSGDTGELF
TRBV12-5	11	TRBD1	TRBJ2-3	ASGWTGGDTQY
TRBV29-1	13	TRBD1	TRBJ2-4	SVEGQGGAKNIQY
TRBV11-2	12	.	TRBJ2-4	ASSAPLAKNIQY
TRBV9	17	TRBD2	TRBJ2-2	ASSVGTASGRAVTGELF
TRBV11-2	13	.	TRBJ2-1	ASRGGGRGYNEQF
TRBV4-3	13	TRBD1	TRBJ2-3	ASSRGQGAADTQY
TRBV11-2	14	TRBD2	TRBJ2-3	ASSLTSGRASDTQY
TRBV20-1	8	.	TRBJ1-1	SARPHRAF
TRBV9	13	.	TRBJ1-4	ASSPQRGGDEKLF
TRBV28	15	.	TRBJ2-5	ASSQEGTDGGEETQY
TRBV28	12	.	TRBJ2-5	ASSPHRIQETQY
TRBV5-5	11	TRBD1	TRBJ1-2	ASSSDRGWGYT
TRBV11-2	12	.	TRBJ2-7	ASSFNPSSYEQY
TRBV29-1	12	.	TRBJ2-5	SVEGGSSQETQY
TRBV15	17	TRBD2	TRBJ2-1	ATSRRGLAGGLSYNEQF
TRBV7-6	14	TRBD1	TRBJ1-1	ASSLKGDRVNTEAF
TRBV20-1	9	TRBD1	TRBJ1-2	SVQGNYGYT
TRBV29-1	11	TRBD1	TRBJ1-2	SALGQGDYGYT
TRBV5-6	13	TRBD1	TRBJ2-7	ASSLRGQSTYEQY
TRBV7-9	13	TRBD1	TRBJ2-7	ASSHSGDRLYEQY
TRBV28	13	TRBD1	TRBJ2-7	ASSFGETGALEQY
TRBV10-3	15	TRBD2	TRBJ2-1	AISENLGGLTYNEQF
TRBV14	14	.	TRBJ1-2	ASSQEKTRGGYGYT
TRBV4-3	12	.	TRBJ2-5	ASSHLSDQGTQY
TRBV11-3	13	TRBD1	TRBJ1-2	ASSSPRDRDYGYT
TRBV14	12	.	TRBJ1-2	ASSQDRAPYGYT
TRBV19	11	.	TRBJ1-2	ASNLVGNYGYT
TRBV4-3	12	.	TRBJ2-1	ASSQEDSYNEQF
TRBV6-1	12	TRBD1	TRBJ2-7	ASRIGQGVHEQY
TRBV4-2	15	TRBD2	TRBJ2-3	ASSQALAGEPTDTQY
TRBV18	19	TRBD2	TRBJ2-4	ASSPSPGTSGNHLAKNIQY
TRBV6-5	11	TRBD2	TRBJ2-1	ASSTGLASEQF
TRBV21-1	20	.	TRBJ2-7	ASSKAPGTGTSGRDRFYEQY
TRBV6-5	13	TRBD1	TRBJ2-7	ASSRGTGHVREQY
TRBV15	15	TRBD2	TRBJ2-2	ATGRFRTSGSTGELF
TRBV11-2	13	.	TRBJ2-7	ASSLGLDRHQEQY
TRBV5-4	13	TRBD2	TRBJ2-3	ASSQGLAGADTQY
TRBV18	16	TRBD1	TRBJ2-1	ASSPQGAPPLSHNEQF
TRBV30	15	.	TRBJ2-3	AWSDEGGVISTDTQY
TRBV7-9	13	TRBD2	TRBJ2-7	ASSLELAGRDEQY
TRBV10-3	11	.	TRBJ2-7	AIRNGQTYEQY
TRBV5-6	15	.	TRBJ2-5	ASSCRGKQGYQETQY
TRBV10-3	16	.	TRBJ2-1	AISESKSPTLLNNEQF
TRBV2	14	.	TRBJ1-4	ASSPGGLATNEKLF